The entry that follows covers one T cell receptor (beta chain) sequence. Its antigen remains unknown. Germline CDR1 and CDR2: KGHDR and SFDVKD. The CDR3 spans 11 residues. V was pared by 7 bases and J by 8 bases, with 8 bases between. This specimen comes from a study of T cell repertoires in cytomegalovirus infection. Study background: Signatures in public TCR beta sequences pointed to both CMV infection and matching HLA type.

Each CDR3 protein is one row after TCRdb ran MiXCR on the reads. The sample yields 150,000 to 190,000 distinct CDR3 sequences, about a quarter seen once. Study-wide results and limits: Cumulative frequency (of public TCR beta family members) identified carriers of CMV plus the relevant HLA.

This chain links TRBV24-1 with TRBJ2-1, with D possibly being TRBD1 (6 bases). The receptor was isolated from a human donor in good health (CMV status not recorded). Some clones in this sample may be carry-over from other donors' samples. The sequencing sample was made of PBMCs. Written as DNA, the CDR3 is TGTGCCACCAGACAGGGTTATGAGCAGTTCTTC. Its protein product is CATRQGYEQFF.